This T cell receptor (beta chain) was identified in a study of post-analysis software for immune sequencing data. Across the study: Recorded subtypes: relapsing-remitting, secondary progressive, progressive-relapsing; some patients unannotated. Study-level results: Five TRBV segments were more frequent in patients than controls; TRBV5-6, TRBV5-1 and TRBV20-1 belonged to this group.

Unique molecular identifiers were built into the TCR beta cDNA libraries. Between roughly 1 and 11 million T cells gave rise to roughly 0.5 million cDNA molecules. TCRdb re-analysed the PCR reads in MiXCR, keeping a single row per CDR3 protein. The table lists about 500,000 distinct CDR3 sequences, around 40% of them singletons, with 9.5% to 13% in the top ten. The germline CDR1 and CDR2 sequences are SGHTA and FQGNSA. V lost 2 bases to trimming and J lost 5 bases, with 7 bases between them. The CDR3 extends over 13 amino acids. This clonotype was seen ten or more times. Its matching antigen is unknown.

The specimen was blood. This clonotype originated in a girl aged 10-17 years with multiple sclerosis. The chain carries TRBV7-2 and TRBJ2-1, with D uncertain. Here the CDR3 DNA reads TGTGCCAGCAGCTTATCCCGGAACAATGAGCAGTTCTTC. Protein product: CASSLSRNNEQFF.